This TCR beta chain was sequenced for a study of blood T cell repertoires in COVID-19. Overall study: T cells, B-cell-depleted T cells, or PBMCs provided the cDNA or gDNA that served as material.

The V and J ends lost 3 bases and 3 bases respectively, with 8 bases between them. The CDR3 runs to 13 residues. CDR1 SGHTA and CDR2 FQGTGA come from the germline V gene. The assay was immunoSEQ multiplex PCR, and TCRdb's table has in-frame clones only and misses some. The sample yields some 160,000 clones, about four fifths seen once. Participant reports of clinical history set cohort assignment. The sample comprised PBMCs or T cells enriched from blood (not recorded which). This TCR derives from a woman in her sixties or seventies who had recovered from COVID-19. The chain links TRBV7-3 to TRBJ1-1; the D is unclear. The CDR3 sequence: CASSLYGDTEAFF. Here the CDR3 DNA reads TGTGCCAGCAGCTTGTACGGGGACACTGAAGCTTTCTTT.